A selection of T cell receptor beta chains follows, all from one sample in a study of human T cells and chemical hapten exposure. TCRdb ran MiXCR on the RACE reads and lists one entry per CDR3 protein. The table shows roughly 380,000 distinct CDR3 sequences, with around 6% occurring only once. The source was whole blood, collected in connection with sensitization to the hapten diphenylcyclopropenone (DPC). The receptor source for this set is a woman in her late teens or twenties with alopecia areata. Some clones in this sample may be carry-over from other donors' samples. Both conserved end residues are part of each CDR3. A D gene is named only where the DNA matches it firmly. Some rows have no size entry. The others give once, few or many, or a class for an expanded clone.

clone size,D gene,J gene,V gene,CDR3 DNA,CDR3 protein
many,.,TRBJ2-7,TRBV6-5,TGTGCCAGCAGCCGGGGCGGGGGCGGCGAGCAGTACTTC,CASSRGGGGEQYF
many,.,TRBJ1-1,TRBV28,TGTGCCAGCAGTTTAGTCGGGGGCTTGAACACTGAAGCTTTCTTT,CASSLVGGLNTEAFF
many,.,TRBJ2-1,TRBV11-1,TGTGCCAGCACCAAAAGCGGGGAGCAGTTCTTC,CASTKSGEQFF
many,.,TRBJ1-2,TRBV7-9,TGTGCCAGCAGCTTAGAATACGACACCTTC,CASSLEYDTF
many,TRBD1,TRBJ1-5,TRBV5-4,TGTGCCAGCAGCCCGGACAGGACGTGGAGCAATCAGCCCCAGCATTTT,CASSPDRTWSNQPQHF
.,.,TRBJ1-2,TRBV7-2,TGTGCCAGCAGCTCCGGACGAGGCTATGGCTACACCTTC,CASSSGRGYGYTF
few,TRBD1,TRBJ2-7,TRBV7-2,TGTGCCAGCAGCGGCGCTCACAGGGGGGCTCAGTACTTC,CASSGAHRGAQYF
many,.,TRBJ1-5,TRBV6-6,TGTGCCAGCAGTTCCAAAAACCTACACAAAAGCAATCAGCCCCAGCATTTT,CASSSKNLHKSNQPQHF
few,.,TRBJ2-3,TRBV4-3,TGCGCCAGCAGCCCAAGGATAAGAGTCCACACAGATACGCAGTATTTT,CASSPRIRVHTDTQYF
.,.,TRBJ1-2,TRBV29-1,TGCAGCGTTTATGGGGGGCTGGAAGACTATGGCTACACCTTC,CSVYGGLEDYGYTF
many,TRBD1,TRBJ1-5,TRBV28,TGTGCCAGCAGTGGGACAGCCCTTAGCAATCAGCCCCAGCATTTT,CASSGTALSNQPQHF
many,.,TRBJ2-7,TRBV7-2,TGTGCCAGCAGCCCGCCCGGGGCTAGTGGGAACGAGCAGTACTTC,CASSPPGASGNEQYF
many,.,TRBJ1-2,TRBV6-2/TRBV6-3,TGTGCCAGCTTAACCAAGGGACGGTCAACCTATGGCTACACCTTC,CASLTKGRSTYGYTF
many,.,TRBJ1-2,TRBV6-5,TGTGCCAGCAGTTACTCGAGCCCCCAGGTCGGCTATGGCTACACCTTC,CASSYSSPQVGYGYTF
few,.,TRBJ1-4,TRBV9,TGTGCCAGCAGCGTAGCTGATCAGGGACTTTCAGAAAAACTGTTTTTT,CASSVADQGLSEKLFF
few,.,TRBJ2-6,TRBV20-1,TGCAGTGCCAGCGGGACAGGCGGGGCCAACGTCCTGACTTTC,CSASGTGGANVLTF
few,TRBD1,TRBJ1-2,TRBV10-3,TGTGCCATCAGGCCGGGACAGGCTTACTATGGCTACACCTTC,CAIRPGQAYYGYTF
.,.,TRBJ2-5,TRBV20-1,TGCAGTGCTAGCCTAGCCCAAGAGACCCAGTACTTC,CSASLAQETQYF
few,TRBD2,TRBJ2-1,TRBV6-5,TGTGCCAGCAGCCTCAAGCGGGGCAACTACAATGAGCAGTTCTTC,CASSLKRGNYNEQFF
.,TRBD2,TRBJ2-2,TRBV13,TGTGCCAGCAGCCTCCGGGGTAGCGGGGCGAACACCGGGGAGCTGTTTTTT,CASSLRGSGANTGELFF
many,.,TRBJ2-2,TRBV12-3/TRBV12-4,TGTGCCAGCAGTGGTCGGACAGCGGAGACCGGGGAGCTGTTTTTT,CASSGRTAETGELFF
.,.,TRBJ1-1,TRBV7-9,TGTGCCAGCAGCATAGGGGTGAACACTGAAGCTTTCTTT,CASSIGVNTEAFF
many,.,TRBJ2-3,TRBV7-2,TGTGCCAGCAGCTTAGGGCGGGGGCCAGATACGCAGTATTTT,CASSLGRGPDTQYF
many,.,TRBJ1-1,TRBV6-5,TGTGCCAGCAGTTACTCGAGAAACACTGAAGCTTTCTTT,CASSYSRNTEAFF
many,.,TRBJ1-1,TRBV29-1,TGCAGCGTTGACAGGAGCAACACTGAAGCTTTCTTT,CSVDRSNTEAFF
.,.,TRBJ2-6,TRBV12-3/TRBV12-4,TGTGCCAGCAGTTTAGGCGGCAGCACCTCTGGGGCCAACGTCCTGACTTTC,CASSLGGSTSGANVLTF
few,.,TRBJ1-1,TRBV10-3,TGTGCCATCAGTGAAAGGGGGGAGACAGGAGAAGCTTTCTTT,CAISERGETGEAFF
.,.,TRBJ2-3,TRBV21-1,TGTGCCAGCAGCAAAGGGGGACCAGAAGATACGCAGTATTTT,CASSKGGPEDTQYF
many,.,TRBJ2-2,TRBV29-1,TGCAGCGTTGAGGGCGGGGCCCCCGGGGAGCTGTTTTTT,CSVEGGAPGELFF
.,TRBD1,TRBJ1-1,TRBV6-6,TGTGCCAGCAGGGAGGGACAGGGCCCTGAAGCTTTCTTT,CASREGQGPEAFF
many,TRBD1,TRBJ2-3,TRBV6-4,TGTGCCAGCAGTGACGGCCCAGGGGGCGGATCAGATACGCAGTATTTT,CASSDGPGGGSDTQYF
.,.,TRBJ1-2,TRBV14,TGTGCCAGCAGCCCCGGAGGAGTCAGTCCCGGCTACACCTTC,CASSPGGVSPGYTF
many,TRBD1,TRBJ1-2,TRBV5-1,TGCGCCAGCAGCCTGGACAGGGGTAACTATGGCTACACCTTC,CASSLDRGNYGYTF
many,.,TRBJ2-1,TRBV20-1,TGCAGTGCTGTTCAACAGGGAATTTCCTACAATGAGCAGTTCTTC,CSAVQQGISYNEQFF
few,TRBD1,TRBJ1-4,TRBV7-9,TGTGCCAGCAGGTCGACCGGACAGGGGGCAACTAATGAAAAACTGTTTTTT,CASRSTGQGATNEKLFF
few,TRBD1,TRBJ2-2,TRBV27,TGTGCCAGCACCCTAGGACAGGGAGTGAGCGGGGAGCTGTTTTTT,CASTLGQGVSGELFF
many,.,TRBJ1-2,TRBV4-3,TGCGCCAGCAGCCAAGAACCAGAGCCATACTATGGCTACACCTTC,CASSQEPEPYYGYTF
.,TRBD1,TRBJ1-4,TRBV29-1,TGCAGCGTACAGGGGACAAATGAAAAACTGTTTTTT,CSVQGTNEKLFF
many,TRBD2,TRBJ2-1,TRBV6-1,TGTGCCAGCAGTGAGGGAGGGGAGCAGTTCTTC,CASSEGGEQFF
.,TRBD1,TRBJ2-3,TRBV7-2,TGTGCCAGCAGGGAGACAGGGAGTACAGATACGCAGTATTTT,CASRETGSTDTQYF
once,TRBD2,TRBJ2-5,TRBV6-1,TGTGCCAGCAGTGGACTAGCGGGGACCCGGGGGGAAGAGACCCAGTACTTC,CASSGLAGTRGEETQYF
few,.,TRBJ1-5,TRBV4-1,TGCGCCAGCAGCCAAGATTCCGGGGGACATCAGCCCCAGCATTTT,CASSQDSGGHQPQHF
few,.,TRBJ2-1,TRBV7-2,TGTGCCAGCAGCTTGGTACTAGTTCCCACCGACAATGAGCAGTTCTTC,CASSLVLVPTDNEQFF
.,.,TRBJ1-5,TRBV29-1,TGCAGCGTGGCACATGCTAGCAATCAGCCCCAGCATTTT,CSVAHASNQPQHF
.,.,TRBJ1-1,TRBV7-2,TGTGCCAGCAGCTTAGTACCAGCGGACACTGAAGCTTTCTTT,CASSLVPADTEAFF
few,.,TRBJ2-3,TRBV28,TGTGCCAGCAGTTTAGATGTCCCGGGTATAACGCAGTATTTT,CASSLDVPGITQYF
.,TRBD1,TRBJ2-2,TRBV19,TGTGCCAGTAGTACCGGTAGGACAGGGATCACCGGGGAGCTGTTTTTT,CASSTGRTGITGELFF
many,.,TRBJ1-2,TRBV6-6,TGTGCCAGCAGTGGCAGGGAAGGCTATGGCTACACCTTC,CASSGREGYGYTF
.,.,TRBJ2-4,TRBV29-1,TGCAGCGCCCTTTCCCCCCTAGGGTTGGACAAAAACATTCAGTACTTC,CSALSPLGLDKNIQYF
many,.,TRBJ1-5,TRBV28,TGTGCCAGCAGTTTACCCTCAGGGGACGAAAAGCAGGAGCATTTT,CASSLPSGDEKQEHF
.,.,TRBJ2-3,TRBV6-2/TRBV6-3,TGTGCCAGCAGTACCATAACTAGCACAGATACGCAGTATTTT,CASSTITSTDTQYF
.,.,TRBJ1-5,TRBV18,TGTGCCAGCTCACCACAGGTTAGGACGGTGACCAATCAGCCCCAGCATTTT,CASSPQVRTVTNQPQHF
few,.,TRBJ1-1,TRBV3-1,TGTGCCAGCGTGTCCTCGAACACTGAAGCTTTCTTT,CASVSSNTEAFF
few,.,TRBJ2-2,TRBV4-3,TGCGCCAGCAGCCAAGATCCGAGGGCCGGGGAGCTGTTTTTT,CASSQDPRAGELFF
.,TRBD1,TRBJ1-2,TRBV4-3,TGCGCCAGCAGCCAAGATAAGCTGGGACAGGCCTATGGCTACACCTTC,CASSQDKLGQAYGYTF